A single sample gave rise to the 2 T cell receptor beta chains below, sequenced in a study of T cell repertoires in cytomegalovirus infection. MiXCR, applied by TCRdb to the reads, yields one record per CDR3 protein. Among roughly 200,000 distinct CDR3 sequences listed, about a tenth were seen once. Material: PBMCs. Source of these receptors: a human donor in good health (CMV status not recorded). Some clones in this sample may be carry-over from other donors' samples.

This clonotype was detected many times. This chain joins TRBV7-6 and TRBJ2-3; no reliable D call. This CDR3 is 16 amino acids long. Germline CDR1 and CDR2: SGHVS and FNYEAQ. V was cut by 2 bases and J by 2 bases, with 14 bases left in between. The DNA for the CDR3 is TGTGCCAGCAGCTTAAATCCGAGCAGGCCCACAGATACGCAGTATTTT. The encoded protein is CASSLNPSRPTDTQYF.

This clonotype was recorded many times. This chain joins TRBV20-1 and TRBJ2-5, with 7 bases aligning to TRBD2. CDR1 and CDR2 (germline): DFQATT, SNEGSKA (reference sequence). J lost 4 bases, V lost 3 bases, and 14 bases had no gene match. This CDR3 contains 16 residues. The CDR3 reads CSARTGLSAGVETQYF. CDR3 in DNA: TGCAGTGCTAGGACGGGTCTTAGCGCGGGAGTAGAGACCCAGTACTTC.